These 23 T cell receptor beta chains were all obtained from the same sample, sequenced in a study of blood T cell repertoires in COVID-19. Using immunoSEQ multiplex PCR, the repertoire was profiled, and TCRdb retains in-frame clones only, with some absent. The repertoire holds 110,000 to 150,000 clones, with almost 90% as singletons. The source material was peripheral blood. These TCRs come from a woman between 55 and 75 years old with acute or convalescent COVID-19.

The chain is built from TRBV28 and TRBJ1-5, with TRBD1 identical over 7 bases. CDR1 and CDR2 from the germline V gene are MDHEN and SYDVKM. V shed 4 bases, J shed 4 bases, and the junction held 7 bases outside the gene matches. The CDR3 has 15 residues. The CDR3 nucleotides read TGTGCCAGCAGTTCTCTGACAGGGCCTAATCAGCCCCAGCATTTT. It encodes CASSSLTGPNQPQHF.

The V gene is TRBV5-1, the J gene TRBJ2-2; a weak D match, TRBD1 (6 bases). In germline, CDR1 is SGHRS, CDR2 YFSETQ. V lost 4 bases and J 4 bases, leaving 17 bases between the germline ends. The CDR3 has 16 residues. The CDR3 is CASSLRTGSGTGELFF. The CDR3 bases are TGCGCCAGCAGCCTAAGAACAGGGTCGGGCACCGGGGAGCTGTTTTTT.

The rearrangement uses TRBV19 and TRBJ1-5, with 7 bases that match TRBD1. Looked up from germline, CDR1 is LNHDA and CDR2 is SQIVND (reference sequence). Trimming cost V 1 base and J 0 bases; bases outside gene matches: 6. The CDR3 loop spans 17 amino acids. The CDR3 here is CASSIVRQGFSNQPQHF. The CDR3 region has the DNA TGTGCCAGTAGTATAGTTCGACAGGGCTTTAGCAATCAGCCCCAGCATTTT. The entire variable domain, with the rest obtained from reference TRBV19 and TRBJ1-5, is as follows: DGGITQSPKYLFRKEGQNVTLSCEQNLNHDAMYWYRQDPGQGLRLIYYSQIVNDFQKGDIAEGYSVSREKKESFPLTVTSAQKNPTAFYLCASSIVRQGFSNQPQHFGDGTRLSIL.

The chain couples TRBV30 to TRBJ1-6, with TRBD1 identical over 8 bases. The CDR3 extends over 14 amino acids. V was clipped by 2 bases and J by 8 bases; unmatched bases: 5. The germline V gene has CDR1 GTSNPN and CDR2 SVGIG (reference sequence). CDR3 region: CAWSFGQGDSPLHF. The CDR3 DNA reads TGTGCCTGGAGTTTCGGACAGGGCGATTCACCCCTCCACTTT.

The chain has TRBV6-5 and TRBJ2-3; 7 positions agree with TRBD2. The CDR3 runs 13 residues. Germline V gene sequence: CDR1 MNHEY, CDR2 SVGAGI. V shed 8 bases and J 1 base; nucleotides not matched to a gene: 3. The CDR3 protein is CASHRGGTDTQYF. The DNA for the CDR3 is TGTGCCAGCCACCGGGGGGGCACAGATACGCAGTATTTT.

The chain is built from TRBV4-2 and TRBJ1-2, with D possibly being TRBD1 (5 bases). The germline gives CDR1 LGHNA, CDR2 YNFKEQ. Trimming took 7 bases from V and 2 from J, leaving 20 bases between them. The length of the CDR3 is 16 residues. CDR3 loop: CASNPTSQGTNYGYTF. The CDR3 bases are TGTGCCAGCAACCCCACAAGCCAGGGAACCAACTATGGCTACACCTTC.

The chain uses TRBV7-9 and TRBJ2-3; the match to TRBD2 covers 13 bases. The germline gives CDR1 SEHNR, CDR2 FQNEAQ (reference sequence). The CDR3 spans 16 residues. The junction had 7 bases not matched to a gene; V was cut back by 5 bases and J by 5 bases. For the CDR3, the DNA is TGTGCCAGCAGCCGAACTAGCGGGGGGGCGGTAGATACGCAGTATTTT. Residues: CASSRTSGGAVDTQYF. The variable domain in full, with the rest retrieved from reference TRBV7-9 and TRBJ2-3, is DTGVSQNPRHKITKRGQNVTFRCDPISEHNRLYWYRQTLGQGPEFLTYFQNEAQLEKSRLLSDRFSAERPKGSFSTLEIQRTEQGDSAMYLCASSRTSGGAVDTQYFGPGTRLTVL.

The chain couples TRBV5-6 to TRBJ1-2, with D possibly matching TRBD1 (6 bases). The CDR3 has 13 residues. V gave up 6 bases and J gave up 5 bases, with 14 bases separating them. The germline gives CDR1 SGHDT, CDR2 YYEEEE. In DNA form, the CDR3 reads TGTGCCAGCACCCCCGGACAGCAGTATGGCTACACCTTC. Its protein is CASTPGQQYGYTF.

V is TRBV5-4 and J is TRBJ1-2; possibly TRBD1 for D (5 bases). The CDR3 contains 14 residues. Deletions cut 1 base from V and 6 bases from J, with 13 bases between. Germline CDR1 and CDR2: SGHNT and YYREEE (reference sequence). CDR3 bases: TGTGCCAGCAGCTTGCTCCTTCAGGGAAATGGCTACACCTTC. Protein: CASSLLLQGNGYTF.

This clone is a singleton in its sample. The chain is built from TRBV5-1 and TRBJ2-7; D gene ambiguous. V gave up 7 bases and J gave up 2 bases, with 7 bases separating them. CDR3 length: 11 amino acids. CDR1 is SGHRS and CDR2 is YFSETQ in the germline V gene. The CDR3 region has the DNA TGCGCCAGCCGGCAGGCCTACGAGCAGTACTTC. Translated: CASRQAYEQYF. Variable domain in full (rest from reference TRBV5-1 and TRBJ2-7): KAGVTQTPRYLIKTRGQQVTLSCSPISGHRSVSWYQQTPGQGLQFLFEYFSETQRNKGNFPGRFSGRQFSNSRSEMNVSTLELGDSALYLCASRQAYEQYFGPGTRLTVT.

The chain combines TRBV4-1 with TRBJ2-5; TRBD2 agrees at 9 bases. The CDR3 is made up of 17 amino acids. Germline V gives CDR1 MGHRA, CDR2 YSYEKL. Germline trimming cut 1 base from V and 4 bases from J; bases unmatched to any gene: 10. The DNA for the CDR3 is TGCGCCAGCAGCCAAGGAATTGGGCGGGGGGGCGGAGAGACCCAGTACTTC. As protein: CASSQGIGRGGGETQYF.

The genes are TRBV7-8 and TRBJ2-1, with a tentative D call TRBD2 (6 bases). Germline V lookup: CDR1 SGHVS, CDR2 FQNEAQ. The CDR3 contains 13 residues. Trimming shortened V by 5 bases and J by 8 bases, and 13 bases separated the two germline ends. The CDR3 DNA sequence: TGTGCCAGCAGCCGACTAGTTGGATATGAGCAGTTCTTC. Translated: CASSRLVGYEQFF.

The chain has TRBV7-2 and TRBJ2-3; 7 nucleotides line up with TRBD2. V shed 3 bases and J 8 bases; nucleotides not matched to a gene: 5. This CDR3 has 13 amino acids. The germline V gene encodes CDR1 SGHTA and CDR2 FQGNSA. CDR3 sequence (DNA): TGTGCCAGCAGCTTGGGGGGGGAGGGTACGCAGTATTTT. The encoded protein is CASSLGGEGTQYF.

As to this clone: Other DNA sequences of this sample code for an identical CDR3. The chain links TRBV11-3 to TRBJ2-3, with 8 bases lining up with TRBD2. This CDR3 has 16 residues. Trimming removed 1 base from V and 1 base from J; junction bases left unmatched: 4. Germline loops: CDR1 SGHNT, CDR2 YENEEA. CDR3 sequence: CASSLGTSGRTDTQYF. The CDR3 coding sequence is TGTGCCAGCAGCTTAGGTACTAGCGGACGCACAGATACGCAGTATTTT. The full variable domain, its missing parts supplied by reference TRBV11-3 and TRBJ2-3, is EAGVVQSPRYKIIEKKQPVAFWCNPISGHNTLYWYLQNLGQGPELLIRYENEEAVDDSQLPKDRFSAERLKGVDSTLKIQPAELGDSAVYLCASSLGTSGRTDTQYFGPGTRLTVL.

The chain carries TRBV7-2 and TRBJ1-1; a weak D match, TRBD1 (5 bases). The V gene's germline CDR1 is SGHTA and CDR2 FQGNSA. Deletions cut 4 bases from V and 0 bases from J, with 12 bases between. The length of the CDR3 is 15 residues. The CDR3 region is CASSSGGDVNTEAFF. The CDR3 DNA reads as TGTGCCAGCAGCTCCGGAGGGGACGTGAACACTGAAGCTTTCTTT.

The rearrangement joins TRBV11-1 to TRBJ2-3, with a tentative D call TRBD2 (6 bases). Trimming shortened V by 1 base and J by 5 bases, and 13 bases separated the two germline ends. The V gene's germline CDR1 is SGHAT and CDR2 FQDESV (reference sequence). This CDR3 region has 15 residues. CDR3 nucleotides: TGTGCCAGCAGCTTAGGGGGAGGCCCCCGAGATACGCAGTATTTT. Amino acid sequence: CASSLGGGPRDTQYF.

J is TRBJ1-1 and V is TRBV28; 9 positions match TRBD1. The CDR3 runs to 15 residues. V lost 5 bases and J lost 5; bases outside the gene matches: 9. CDR1 MDHEN and CDR2 SYDVKM come from the germline V gene. The CDR3 region is CASSRQGQGRTEAFF. In nucleotides, the CDR3 is TGTGCCAGCAGTCGACAGGGACAGGGAAGGACTGAAGCTTTCTTT.

This clone is a singleton in its sample. This rearrangement joins TRBV19 to TRBJ1-2, with 8 bases lining up with TRBD1. Germline CDR1 reads LNHDA; CDR2 reads SQIVND (reference sequence). CDR3 length: 17 amino acids. Trimming at V came to 3 bases and at J to 4 bases, leaving 13 bases not matched to a gene. As DNA, the CDR3 is TGTGCCAGTAGTATTTCTTCCGGGGACAGGTTCCCCTATGGCTACACCTTC. Its translation is CASSISSGDRFPYGYTF. The complete variable domain, with remaining parts taken from reference TRBV19 and TRBJ1-2, reads DGGITQSPKYLFRKEGQNVTLSCEQNLNHDAMYWYRQDPGQGLRLIYYSQIVNDFQKGDIAEGYSVSREKKESFPLTVTSAQKNPTAFYLCASSISSGDRFPYGYTFGSGTRLTVV.

The chain carries TRBV7-3 and TRBJ2-1; TRBD2 matches 7 bases. Looked up from germline, CDR1 is SGHTA and CDR2 is FQGTGA. With 5 bases clipped from V and 0 bases from J, the junction kept 7 bases outside the gene matches. CDR3 length: 16 residues. CDR3 protein: CASSLRGGSSYNEQFF. The CDR3 DNA is TGTGCCAGCAGCCTTCGCGGGGGAAGCTCCTACAATGAGCAGTTCTTC.

The genes are TRBV27 and TRBJ2-5, with 9 bases that match TRBD2. The germline gives CDR1 MNHEY, CDR2 SMNVEV (reference sequence). The ends lost 1 base at V and 4 bases at J; junction bases unmatched: 4. The CDR3 has 15 amino acids. DNA of the CDR3: TGTGCCAGCAGTTTATTGGGACTAGCTGTAGAGACCCAGTACTTC. Translated, it gives CASSLLGLAVETQYF.

This rearrangement joins TRBV29-1 to TRBJ2-7; D ambiguous. V lost 4 bases, J lost 0 bases, and 10 bases lay in between. The CDR3 covers 13 residues. The germline CDR1 and CDR2 sequences are SQVTM and ANQGSEA. The CDR3 region is CSVGQDVSYEQYF. Here the CDR3 DNA reads TGCAGCGTTGGCCAGGATGTCTCCTACGAGCAGTACTTC.

The V call is TRBV6-5, the J call TRBJ2-7, with 9 bases that match TRBD1. V shed 6 bases and J 5 bases; nucleotides not matched to a gene: 8. Germline assignment: CDR1 MNHEY and CDR2 SVGAGI. The CDR3 runs to 14 residues. The CDR3 spells CASSRDRVVHEQYF. The CDR3 bases are TGTGCCAGCAGCCGGGACAGGGTGGTCCACGAGCAGTACTTC.

The V call is TRBV18, the J call TRBJ2-3, with D hard to call. Trimming stripped 3 bases from V and 1 base from J, with 11 bases between. Per the germline V gene, CDR1 is KGHSH and CDR2 is LQKENI. The CDR3 extends over 15 amino acids. The CDR3 DNA reads as TGTGCCAGCTCACCCAATGCGGCCCGCACAGATACGCAGTATTTT. Translating gives CASSPNAARTDTQYF. The variable domain in full, completed from reference TRBV18 and TRBJ2-3, reads NAGVMQNPRHLVRRRGQEARLRCSPMKGHSHVYWYRQLPEEGLKFMVYLQKENIIDESGMPKERFSAEFPKEGPSILRIQQVVRGDSAAYFCASSPNAARTDTQYFGPGTRLTVL.